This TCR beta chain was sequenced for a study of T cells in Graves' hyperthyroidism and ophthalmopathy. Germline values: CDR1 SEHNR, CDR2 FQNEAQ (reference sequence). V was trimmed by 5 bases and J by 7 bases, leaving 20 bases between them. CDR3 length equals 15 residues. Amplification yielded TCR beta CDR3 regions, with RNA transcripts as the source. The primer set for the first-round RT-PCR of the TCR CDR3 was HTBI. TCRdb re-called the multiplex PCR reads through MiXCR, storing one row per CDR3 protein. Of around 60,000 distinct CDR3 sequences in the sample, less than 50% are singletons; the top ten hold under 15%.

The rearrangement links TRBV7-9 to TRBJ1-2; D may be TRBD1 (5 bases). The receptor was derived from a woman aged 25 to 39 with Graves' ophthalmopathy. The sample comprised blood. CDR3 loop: CASSVGTSGAGGYTF. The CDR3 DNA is TGTGCCAGCAGCGTCGGGACTAGCGGGGCGGGTGGCTACACCTTC.